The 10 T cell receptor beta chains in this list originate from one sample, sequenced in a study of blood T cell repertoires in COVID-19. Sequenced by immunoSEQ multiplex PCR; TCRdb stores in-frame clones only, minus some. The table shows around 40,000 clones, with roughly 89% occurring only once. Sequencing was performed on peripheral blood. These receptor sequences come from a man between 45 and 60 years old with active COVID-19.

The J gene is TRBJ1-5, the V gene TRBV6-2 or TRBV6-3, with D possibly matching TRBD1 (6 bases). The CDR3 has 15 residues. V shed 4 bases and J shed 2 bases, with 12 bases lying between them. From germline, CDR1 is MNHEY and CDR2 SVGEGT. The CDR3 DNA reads TGTGCCAGCAGTTCACAGGGTGGGGGCAATCAGCCCCAGCATTTT. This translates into CASSSQGGGNQPQHF.

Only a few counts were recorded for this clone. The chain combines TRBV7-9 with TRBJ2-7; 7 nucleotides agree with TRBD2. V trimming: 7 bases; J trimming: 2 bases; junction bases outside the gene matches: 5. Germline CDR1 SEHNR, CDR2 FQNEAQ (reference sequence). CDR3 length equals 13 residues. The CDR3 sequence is CASTQSGAYEQYF. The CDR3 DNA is TGTGCCAGCACTCAGAGCGGGGCCTACGAGCAGTACTTC.

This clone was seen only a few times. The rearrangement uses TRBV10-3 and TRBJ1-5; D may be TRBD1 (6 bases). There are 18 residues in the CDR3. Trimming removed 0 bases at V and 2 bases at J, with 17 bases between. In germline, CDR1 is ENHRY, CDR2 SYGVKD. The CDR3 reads CAISESRGGWDGNQPQHF. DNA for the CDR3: TGTGCCATCAGTGAGTCTAGGGGGGGTTGGGACGGCAATCAGCCCCAGCATTTT.

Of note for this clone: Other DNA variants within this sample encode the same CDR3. The CDR3 DNA sequence: TGTGCCAGCAGCGGACAGGGGTGGGCCAACTATGGCTACACCTTC. Its protein is CASSGQGWANYGYTF. The rearrangement joins TRBV2 to TRBJ1-2; 9 nucleotides match TRBD1. The junction had 7 bases not matched to a gene; V was cut back by 6 bases and J by 2 bases. The length of the CDR3 is 15 residues. CDR1 SNHLY and CDR2 FYNNEI come from the germline V gene.

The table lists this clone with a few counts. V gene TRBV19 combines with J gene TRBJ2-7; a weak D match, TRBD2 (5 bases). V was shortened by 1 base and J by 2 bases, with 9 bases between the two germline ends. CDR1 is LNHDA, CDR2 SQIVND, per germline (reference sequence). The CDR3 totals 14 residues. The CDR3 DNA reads TGTGCCAGTAGTATAGTATGGGGAGCCTACGAGCAGTACTTC. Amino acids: CASSIVWGAYEQYF. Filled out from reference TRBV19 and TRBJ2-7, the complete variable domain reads DGGITQSPKYLFRKEGQNVTLSCEQNLNHDAMYWYRQDPGQGLRLIYYSQIVNDFQKGDIAEGYSVSREKKESFPLTVTSAQKNPTAFYLCASSIVWGAYEQYFGPGTRLTVT.

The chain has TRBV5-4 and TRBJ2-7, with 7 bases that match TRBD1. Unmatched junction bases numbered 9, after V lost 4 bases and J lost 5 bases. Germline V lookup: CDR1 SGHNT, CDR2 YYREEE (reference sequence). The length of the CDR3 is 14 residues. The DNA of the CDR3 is TGTGCCAGCAGCAGCAACAGGGGATCTAACGAGCAGTACTTC. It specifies CASSSNRGSNEQYF.

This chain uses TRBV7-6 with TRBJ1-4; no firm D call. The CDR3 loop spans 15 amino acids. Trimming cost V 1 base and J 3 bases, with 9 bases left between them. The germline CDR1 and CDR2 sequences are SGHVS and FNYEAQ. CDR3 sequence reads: CASSLGVEANEKLFF. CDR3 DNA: TGTGCCAGCAGCTTAGGGGTAGAGGCTAATGAAAAACTGTTTTTT. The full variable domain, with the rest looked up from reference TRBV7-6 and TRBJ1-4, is GAGVSQSPRYKVTKRGQDVALRCDPISGHVSLYWYRQALGQGPEFLTYFNYEAQQDKSGLPNDRFSAERPEGSISTLTIQRTEQRDSAMYRCASSLGVEANEKLFFGSGTQLSVL.

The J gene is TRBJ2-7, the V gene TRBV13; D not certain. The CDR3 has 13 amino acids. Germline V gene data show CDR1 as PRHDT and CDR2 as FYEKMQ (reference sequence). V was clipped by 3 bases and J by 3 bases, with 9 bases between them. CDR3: CASSLAPDYEQYF. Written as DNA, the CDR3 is TGTGCCAGCAGCTTGGCCCCAGACTACGAGCAGTACTTC.

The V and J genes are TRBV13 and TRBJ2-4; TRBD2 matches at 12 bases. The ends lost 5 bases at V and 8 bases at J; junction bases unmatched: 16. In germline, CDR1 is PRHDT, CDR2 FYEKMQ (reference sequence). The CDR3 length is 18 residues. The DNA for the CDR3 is TGTGCCAGCAGCCGCCTCGGGACTAGCGGGCCTAAAGGGGACATTCAGTACTTC. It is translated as CASSRLGTSGPKGDIQYF. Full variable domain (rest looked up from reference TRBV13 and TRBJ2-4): AAGVIQSPRHLIKEKRETATLKCYPIPRHDTVYWYQQGPGQDPQFLISFYEKMQSDKGSIPDRFSAQQFSDYHSELNMSSLELGDSALYFCASSRLGTSGPKGDIQYFGAGTRLSVL.

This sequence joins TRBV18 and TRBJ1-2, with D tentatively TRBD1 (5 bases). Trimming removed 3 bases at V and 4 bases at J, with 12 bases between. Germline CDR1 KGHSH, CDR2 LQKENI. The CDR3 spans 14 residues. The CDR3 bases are TGTGCCAGCTCACCTCGGGGGGTTCCCTATGGCTACACCTTC. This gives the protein CASSPRGVPYGYTF.